This TCR beta chain appears in the sequencing data of a study of blood T cells in healthy people across ages. General study results and limits: No conclusive comparison of naive versus antigen-experienced cells was possible with unsorted PBMCs. Compared with aged donors, long-lived donors showed fewer expanded clones, suggesting selection. CMV status of donors was not determined, possibly confounding expanded clonotype changes.

The germline V gene encodes CDR1 DFQATT and CDR2 SNEGSKA (reference sequence). Trimming cost V 5 bases and J 0 bases, with 17 bases left between them. This CDR3 has 15 residues. There are many counts of this clonotype. Its antigen is unknown. The use of a sample-barcoded 5' primer and a J-beta primer mix characterized a second PCR of roughly 6 to 11 cycles. Each CDR3 protein is one row after TCRdb ran MiXCR on the 5' RACE reads. The table records about 780,000 distinct CDR3 sequences, more than 35% of them present only once. The genes are TRBV20-1 and TRBJ2-7; perhaps D is TRBD1 or TRBD2 (6 bases each). This receptor was taken from an elderly man in good health. Sequenced: blood. The CDR3 here is CSASQLQGLSYEQYF. CDR3 coding DNA: TGCAGTGCTTCCCAGTTACAGGGACTCTCCTACGAGCAGTACTTC.